The source of this T cell receptor beta chain is a study of blood T cell repertoires in COVID-19 (TCRdb year 2020). Background for the entire study: Collaborator samples came from the United States, Italy and Spain and covered acute and convalescent phases of COVID-19. The material from the prospective study consisted of cDNA or gDNA derived from T cells, B-cell-depleted T cells, or PBMCs. Sample metadata almost always included a de-identified subject ID, COVID-19 status, age in years and sex. The repertoires were released in a freely available public database meant as a resource for research on the immune response to SARS-CoV-2. Samples came from the ongoing ImmuneRACE study (first 160 participants) plus 1,254 subjects from 6 global collaborators. Where HLA class I and class II types were available, the types were taken from metadata supplied by the sample provider, not from assay-based typing. The dataset comprised deeply sampled blood TCRbeta repertoires from subjects exposed to, actively infected with, or recovered from COVID-19. On the study overall, not on this receptor specifically: The amount of clinical and demographic metadata varied by source and participant and was provided uncurated.

Collaborating institutions collected whole blood in K2EDTA tubes following their own protocols. For TCRbeta analysis, collaborators shipped samples in one of three forms: frozen whole blood, isolated PBMCs, or DNA extracted from either of those sample types. Points on this clone: Its cognate antigen has yet to be identified. Per-nucleotide qualities are absent, and no much larger clonotype sits a single base away.

TCRbeta CDR3 regions were amplified from genomic DNA by means of the immunoSEQ Assay, a bias-controlled multiplex PCR. The paper's processing steps were these. The number of nucleated cells in each sample was estimated from the amplification of reference gene primers within the assay. Sequence reads were collapsed and filtered to measure the absolute abundance of every unique TCRbeta CDR3 rearrangement. For each sample, productive Simpson clonality was calculated as the square root of Simpson's diversity index across productive rearrangements. In its TCRdb copy, this immuneACCESS table keeps in-frame sequences only and misses some clones. Where compared with another copy, unresolved V genes explain less than half of these, and the others have no known cause. Clone size and V and J calls were adopted from that table, with D and trimming inferred from the DNA. The sample has 35,000 to 50,000 clones on record, roughly nine tenths of them singletons. Approximately 4.3% of the sample is taken by the ten largest.

The sample comprised peripheral blood. The origin of this receptor is a man in his fifties or sixties with acute or convalescent COVID-19.

The sequenced DNA is TGTGCCTGGAGTAGCTCTCTAGCGACCGGTGATACCCAGTACTTC. Its amino acids are CAWSSSLATGDTQYF. Recombination joined TRBV30 with TRBJ2-5; the best D guess is TRBD2, with 6 bases matching. From the cysteine through the phenylalanine, the CDR3 covers 15 amino acids. Just CDR3 DNA is preserved here, 45 bases in frame from base 1. CDR1 and CDR2 are drawn from the germline V gene (reference sequence): GTSNPN, SVGIG. V is pared back by 2 bases and J by 8 bases, with 21 bases lying between the germline termini.